This T cell receptor beta chain was recorded in a study of radiotherapy plus CTLA-4 blockade in lung cancer. Study context: Among patients, over 15% showed objective responses, and approximately 30% had disease control. Findings and limits, study-wide: Early clonal dynamics of blood T cells, together with interferon-beta, were reported as the best response predictor.

Germline CDR1 is SNHLY and CDR2 is FYNNEI. The CDR3 sequence is 12 residues long. V gave up 3 bases and J gave up 9 bases, with 11 bases separating them. Some clones are missing from TCRdb's copy, which holds only in-frame ones; the method was immunoSEQ multiplex PCR. The sample includes around 40,000 clones, about 86% seen only once; the top ten take approximately 23%. Turning to this clone: The antigen remains undetermined.

The source material was peripheral blood, sampled from a patient treated with radiotherapy plus ipilimumab. The chain recombines TRBV2 with TRBJ1-2; D is ambiguous. The sequence came from a human donor with non-small cell lung cancer whose response to radiotherapy plus ipilimumab could not be evaluated. Here the CDR3 reads CASSDSQARYTF. The CDR3 region has the DNA TGTGCCAGCAGTGATTCCCAGGCTCGCTACACCTTC.